The TCR beta chain described here comes from a study of blood T cell repertoires in COVID-19. As for the study in general: The samples span acute and convalescent COVID-19 from the United States, Italy and Spain.

In the original workflow: Reference gene primer amplification in the assay estimated nucleated cell counts. The repertoire was sequenced with immunoSEQ multiplex PCR; TCRdb's copy has only in-frame clones and lacks some. That table gives V, J and clone size, and the DNA gave D and trimming. The table includes under 300,000 clones, 80% to 90% detected once. CDR1 LGHDT and CDR2 YNNKEL come from the germline V gene (reference sequence). V dropped 3 bases and J dropped 3 bases, with 20 bases sitting between them. The length of the CDR3 is 17 residues. Sequenced material: peripheral blood. The gene calls are TRBV3-1 (or the pseudogene TRBV3-2) and TRBJ1-2; unclear D gene. This TCR derives from a woman between 65 and 79 years old with acute or convalescent COVID-19. This CDR3 is CASSQPPLGGNDYGYTF. The CDR3 DNA reads TGTGCCAGCAGCCAGCCCCCCCTGGGCGGGAATGACTATGGCTACACCTTC.